One and the same sample provided the 24 T cell receptor beta chains below, sequenced in a study of T cell changes during pregnancy in multiple sclerosis. Some clones are missing from TCRdb's copy, which holds only in-frame ones; the method was immunoSEQ multiplex PCR. This table has approximately 90,000 clones, roughly nine tenths appearing once. This material consisted of peripheral blood, taken in the first trimester of pregnancy. The receptors here all came from a female donor with multiple sclerosis, enrolled in a pregnancy study.

The sample holds one count of this clone. This sequence joins TRBV6-1 and TRBJ2-3; 9 bases are shared with TRBD2. This CDR3 has 15 residues. Germline CDR1 MNHNS, CDR2 SASEGT. V gave up 2 bases and J gave up 5 bases; unmatched junction bases: 5. The CDR3 protein is CASSEISGGKDTQYF. The CDR3 region has the DNA TGTGCCAGCAGTGAAATTAGCGGGGGCAAAGATACGCAGTATTTT.

The rearrangement uses TRBV7-3 and TRBJ2-3; TRBD1 aligns across 7 bases. Germline V gives CDR1 SGHTA, CDR2 FQGTGA. V was pared by 5 bases and J by 2 bases, with 10 bases of the junction left unmatched. There are 16 residues in the CDR3. The CDR3 spells CASSLRTGLPTDTQYF. CDR3 DNA sequence: TGTGCCAGCAGCCTTAGGACAGGCCTGCCCACAGATACGCAGTATTTT.

This chain connects TRBV6-5 to TRBJ2-3, with D tentatively TRBD1 (6 bases). The germline CDR1 and CDR2 sequences are MNHEY and SVGAGI. Trimming cost V 4 bases and J 5 bases, with 10 bases left between them. The CDR3 sequence is 13 residues long. CDR3 in amino acids: CASSSRGIDTQYF. CDR3 in DNA: TGTGCCAGCAGTTCCAGGGGTATAGATACGCAGTATTTT.

This clone was seen only once. The J gene is TRBJ1-2, the V gene TRBV19; 9 bases map to TRBD1. CDR1 is LNHDA, CDR2 SQIVND, per germline (reference sequence). V trimming: 6 bases; J trimming: 5 bases; junction bases outside the gene matches: 1. The CDR3 contains 12 residues. The CDR3 sequence is CASRGQGYGYTF. CDR3 bases: TGTGCCAGTAGAGGACAGGGGTATGGCTACACCTTC.

This chain connects TRBV23-1 to TRBJ1-3, with a tentative D call TRBD1 (6 bases). TRBV23-1 carries the ORF label, with uncertain function. V shed 11 bases and J shed 4 bases, with 18 bases lying between them. The CDR3 covers 14 residues. The CDR3 DNA is TGCGCCCGCCGGACAGTCCCCGAGGGAAACACCATATATTTT. The encoded protein is CARRTVPEGNTIYF.

This chain uses TRBV27 with TRBJ2-7; no definite D call. The CDR3 loop spans 12 amino acids. The V gene's germline CDR1 is MNHEY and CDR2 SMNVEV (reference sequence). The ends were cut back, 5 bases at V and 7 bases at J, with 12 bases in the middle. For the CDR3, the DNA is TGTGCCAGCAGTGCTCAATCGAGAGAGCAGTACTTC. Translating it yields CASSAQSREQYF.

The sample holds a few counts of this clone. The chain joins TRBV18 to TRBJ1-1; D perhaps matches TRBD1 (6 bases). The CDR3 loop spans 14 amino acids. The V end lost 3 bases, the J end lost 0 bases, and 8 bases lay between the germline ends. Germline V gene data show CDR1 as KGHSH and CDR2 as LQKENI. The CDR3 DNA sequence: TGTGCCAGCTCACCTCAGGGGATGAACACTGAAGCTTTCTTT. As protein: CASSPQGMNTEAFF.

The genes are TRBV4-1 and TRBJ2-3; 8 bases line up with TRBD2. The CDR3 sequence is 15 residues long. J gave up 4 bases and V 1 base, and 4 bases lay outside the gene matches. CDR1 and CDR2 (germline): MGHRA, YSYEKL. The CDR3 nucleotides read TGCGCCAGCAGCCAAGGACTAGCGTTTTCAGATACGCAGTATTTT. This encodes CASSQGLAFSDTQYF.

The V gene is TRBV29-1, the J gene TRBJ2-7; D is perhaps TRBD2 (5 bases). CDR3 length equals 13 residues. Germline V gene sequence: CDR1 SQVTM, CDR2 ANQGSEA. With 0 bases removed from V and 4 bases from J, the gap between germline ends came to 10 bases. CDR3 sequence reads: CSVEDQRAYEQYF. CDR3 DNA: TGCAGCGTTGAAGATCAGAGGGCGTACGAGCAGTACTTC.

The rearrangement joins TRBV11-3 to TRBJ1-1, with TRBD1 identical over 8 bases. J gave up 7 bases and V 1 base, and 5 bases lay outside the gene matches. Germline values: CDR1 SGHNT, CDR2 YENEEA. The CDR3 is 14 amino acids. CDR3 protein: CASSLGGTGLEAFF. The CDR3 region has the DNA TGTGCCAGCAGCTTAGGTGGGACAGGCCTTGAAGCTTTCTTT.

V is TRBV2 and J is TRBJ1-3; D unclear. The ends were cut back, 7 bases at V and 0 bases at J, with 13 bases in the middle. Germline lookup yields CDR1 SNHLY and CDR2 FYNNEI. This CDR3 has 15 amino acids. The CDR3 spells CASNLRGNSGNTIYF. In nucleotides, the CDR3 is TGTGCCAGCAACCTCCGCGGGAACTCTGGAAACACCATATATTTT.

Only one count was recorded for this clone. The V and J genes are TRBV20-1 and TRBJ1-1, with TRBD1 matching over 7 bases. Germline V gene data show CDR1 as DFQATT and CDR2 as SNEGSKA (reference sequence). CDR3 length: 10 residues. The V gene end was trimmed by 0 bases and the J gene end by 11 bases; junction bases not matched to a gene: 0. This CDR3 reads CSARETGAFF. The CDR3 DNA reads as TGCAGTGCTAGAGAGACAGGGGCTTTCTTT.

The chain uses TRBV11-2 and TRBJ1-4; no definite D call. The CDR3 has 14 residues. The germline V and J ends were trimmed by 0 bases and 7 bases, with 9 bases remaining between them. Germline assignment: CDR1 SGHAT and CDR2 FQNNGV. The CDR3: CASSLEWRSEKLFF. CDR3 bases: TGTGCCAGCAGCTTAGAATGGAGGTCTGAAAAACTGTTTTTT.

V is TRBV6-1 and J is TRBJ2-7; TRBD2 is a possible D gene (6 bases). The CDR3 consists of 15 residues. Germline-derived CDR1 and CDR2 are MNHNS and SASEGT. Trimming cost V 7 bases and J 1 base, with 17 bases left between them. This chain's CDR3 is CASNVALALSYEQYF. The CDR3 DNA sequence: TGTGCCAGCAATGTAGCGCTAGCGTTGTCCTACGAGCAGTACTTC.

To note about this clone: This sample includes further DNA sequences coding for the same CDR3. The V gene is TRBV27, the J gene TRBJ2-1; no clear D. With 6 bases removed from V and 3 bases from J, the gap between germline ends came to 3 bases. CDR1 is MNHEY and CDR2 is SMNVEV in the germline V gene (reference sequence). The CDR3 is made up of 11 amino acids. The CDR3 bases are TGTGCCAGCAGCCTCTACAATGAGCAGTTCTTC. Its protein is CASSLYNEQFF.

This clone was detected only a few times. The V gene is TRBV19, the J gene TRBJ1-5; 10 nucleotides align to TRBD1. The trim removed 4 bases at V and 0 bases at J, leaving 3 bases unmatched. CDR3 length equals 16 residues. Germline V gives CDR1 LNHDA, CDR2 SQIVND (reference sequence). As DNA, the CDR3 is TGTGCCAGTAGTAGGACAGGGGGAAATAGCAATCAGCCCCAGCATTTT. Its translation is CASSRTGGNSNQPQHF.

The rearrangement uses TRBV6-5 and TRBJ2-1, with 9 bases aligning to TRBD1. The CDR3 length is 16 residues. Trimming at V came to 0 bases and at J to 7 bases, leaving 7 bases not matched to a gene. CDR1 is MNHEY and CDR2 is SVGAGI in the germline V gene. The CDR3 here is CASSYSEQGAKNEQFF. The CDR3 bases are TGTGCCAGCAGTTACTCCGAACAGGGGGCAAAGAATGAGCAGTTCTTC.

This clone was found once. This chain joins TRBV5-6 and TRBJ1-5; no reliable D call. Germline V gene data show CDR1 as SGHDT and CDR2 as YYEEEE. Trimming stripped 2 bases from V and 3 bases from J, with 24 bases between. The CDR3 covers 19 residues. The CDR3 reads CASSFRSPGGERFNQPQHF. CDR3 nucleotides: TGTGCCAGCAGCTTCAGGTCCCCCGGCGGGGAAAGATTCAATCAGCCCCAGCATTTT.

V and J are TRBV10-3 and TRBJ2-1, with 13 bases lining up with TRBD2. V dropped 11 bases and J dropped 4; count of bases not matched to a gene: 11. Germline lookup yields CDR1 ENHRY and CDR2 SYGVKD. The CDR3 has 16 amino acids. CDR3 sequence reads: CAVGLAGSGGYNEQFF. The CDR3 nucleotides read TGTGCCGTGGGACTAGCGGGATCAGGGGGTTACAATGAGCAGTTCTTC.

The chain has TRBV9 and TRBJ2-5; 9 bases are a match to TRBD2. The CDR3 length is 15 residues. CDR1 and CDR2 (germline): SGDLS, YYNGEE. Trimming removed 0 bases from V and 1 base from J; junction bases left unmatched: 1. For the CDR3, the DNA is TGTGCCAGCAGCGTAGGTAGCGGGGGCCAAGAGACCCAGTACTTC. It translates to CASSVGSGGQETQYF.

CDR3 bases: TGCAGCGTGACTAGCGGGGGAGAGACCCAGTACTTC. Protein sequence: CSVTSGGETQYF. The chain employs TRBV29-1 and TRBJ2-5, with 12 positions matching TRBD2. V dropped 6 bases and J dropped 4; count of bases not matched to a gene: 0. The CDR3 spans 12 residues. Germline V lookup: CDR1 SQVTM, CDR2 ANQGSEA.

The V call is TRBV9, the J call TRBJ2-3; 7 nucleotides agree with TRBD2. The CDR3 consists of 15 residues. V was clipped by 2 bases and J by 2 bases; unmatched bases: 5. Germline V gives CDR1 SGDLS, CDR2 YYNGEE. The CDR3 nucleotides read TGTGCCAGCAGCGTTGTAGCGGGTGCCACAGATACGCAGTATTTT. It encodes CASSVVAGATDTQYF.

This clone occurred once. This chain connects TRBV2 to TRBJ2-7; D not resolved. This CDR3 spans 12 amino acids. V lost 4 bases and J lost 3, with 7 bases in between. Looked up from germline, CDR1 is SNHLY and CDR2 is FYNNEI. Here the CDR3 reads CASSAAYYEQYF. The CDR3 DNA reads TGTGCCAGCAGTGCTGCCTACTACGAGCAGTACTTC.

Here the CDR3 DNA reads TGTGCCAGCAGCTTTGGGGGGGCAATTCAGTACTTC. Residues: CASSFGGAIQYF. The chain combines TRBV5-4 with TRBJ2-4; weak D call: TRBD2 (7 bases). The germline CDR1 and CDR2 sequences are SGHNT and YYREEE (reference sequence). The V and J ends lost 2 bases and 10 bases respectively, with 10 bases between them. The CDR3 is 12 amino acids.